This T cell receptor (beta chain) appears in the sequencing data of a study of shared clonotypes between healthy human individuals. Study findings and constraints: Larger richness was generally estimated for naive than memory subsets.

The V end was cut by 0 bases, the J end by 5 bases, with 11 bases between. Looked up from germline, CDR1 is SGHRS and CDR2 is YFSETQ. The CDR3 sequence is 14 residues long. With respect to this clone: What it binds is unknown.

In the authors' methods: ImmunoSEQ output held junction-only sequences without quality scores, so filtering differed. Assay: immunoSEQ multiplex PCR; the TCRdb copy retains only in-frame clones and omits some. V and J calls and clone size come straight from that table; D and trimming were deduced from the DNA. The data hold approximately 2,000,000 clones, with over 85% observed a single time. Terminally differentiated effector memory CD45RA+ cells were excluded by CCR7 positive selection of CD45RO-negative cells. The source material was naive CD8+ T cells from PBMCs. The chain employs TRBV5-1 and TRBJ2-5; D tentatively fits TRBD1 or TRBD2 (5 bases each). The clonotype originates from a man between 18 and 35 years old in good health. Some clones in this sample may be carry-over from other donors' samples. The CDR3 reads CASSLVGRDETQYF. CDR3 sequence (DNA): TGCGCCAGCAGCTTGGTCGGCAGGGACGAGACCCAGTACTTC.